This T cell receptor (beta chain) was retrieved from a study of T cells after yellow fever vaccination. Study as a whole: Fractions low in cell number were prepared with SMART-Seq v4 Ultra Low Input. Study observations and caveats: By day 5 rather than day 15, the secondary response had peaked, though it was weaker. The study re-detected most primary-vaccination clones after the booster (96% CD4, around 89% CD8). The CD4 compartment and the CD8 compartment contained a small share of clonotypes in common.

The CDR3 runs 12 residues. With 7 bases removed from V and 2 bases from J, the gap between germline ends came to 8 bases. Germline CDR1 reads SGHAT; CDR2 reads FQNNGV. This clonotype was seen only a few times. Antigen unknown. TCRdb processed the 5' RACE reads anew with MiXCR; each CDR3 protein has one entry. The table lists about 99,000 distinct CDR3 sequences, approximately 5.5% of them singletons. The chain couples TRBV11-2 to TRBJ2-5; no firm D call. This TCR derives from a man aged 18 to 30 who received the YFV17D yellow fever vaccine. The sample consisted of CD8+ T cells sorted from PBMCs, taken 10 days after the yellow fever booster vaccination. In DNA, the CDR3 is TGTGCCAGCACCATACAGCAAGAGACCCAGTACTTC. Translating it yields CASTIQQETQYF.